This T cell receptor (beta chain) originates from a study of post-analysis software for immune sequencing data. Study-level results: Those with multiple sclerosis, the patient group, showed significantly lower normalized Chao1 diversity than controls. Patients had higher frequencies than controls of five or six TRBV segments, including TRBV5-6, TRBV5-1 and TRBV20-1.

Losses at the gene ends were 5 bases for V and 7 bases for J; bases not matched to a gene: 6. This CDR3 is 15 amino acids long. Germline CDR1 reads MNHEY; CDR2 reads SVGAGI. Turning to this clonotype: Its target is not known.

Unique molecular identifiers were carried by the TCR beta cDNA libraries. Yield was about 500,000 cDNA molecules from 1 to 10 million T cells. From the PCR reads, TCRdb called clonotypes with MiXCR, one entry per CDR3 protein. The profile shows approximately 460,000 distinct CDR3 sequences, approximately 46% of them singletons. The source material was blood. This clonotype was sampled from a girl aged 5 to 17 with multiple sclerosis. The chain links TRBV6-5 to TRBJ2-1; TRBD2 matches 12 bases. DNA of the CDR3: TGTGCCAGCAGTGCCCTGACTAGCGGGAGTAATGAGCAGTTCTTC. It translates to CASSALTSGSNEQFF.